The rows below give T cell receptor beta chains drawn from one sample of a study of blood T cells in healthy people across ages. TCRdb reprocessed the 5' RACE reads via MiXCR and lists one record per CDR3 protein. Of about a million distinct CDR3 sequences in the sample, roughly 50% were seen once. Material: blood. These receptors were collected from a young man in good health. The CDR3 runs from the conserved cysteine through the conserved F or W. The D gene is left open where the match is weak. Some rows mark clone size as missing; the rest say once, few, many or name a class of expanded clone.

J gene	clone size	V gene	D gene	CDR3 protein	CDR3 DNA
TRBJ2-1	NA	TRBV18	TRBD1	CASSQTTGGMLNNEQFF	TGTGCCAGCTCACAAACGACAGGGGGTATGTTAAACAATGAGCAGTTCTTC
TRBJ1-1	NA	TRBV7-9	NA	CASSPEGGAGTEAFF	TGTGCCAGCAGCCCTGAGGGGGGGGCCGGCACTGAAGCTTTCTTT
TRBJ1-6	NA	TRBV27	NA	CASSSIPGSPDSPLHF	TGTGCCAGCAGTTCAATTCCAGGGTCCCCAGACTCACCCCTCCACTTT
TRBJ2-7	NA	TRBV6-1	TRBD1	CASREQGIGYGQYF	TGTGCCAGCAGGGAACAGGGGATCGGCTACGGGCAGTACTTT
TRBJ2-7	NA	TRBV4-2	NA	CASTPGFSAYEQYF	TGTGCCAGCACTCCGGGGTTCTCCGCTTACGAGCAGTACTTC
TRBJ1-6	NA	TRBV20-1	TRBD1	CSAIQGAGASYNSPLHF	TGCAGTGCGATACAGGGGGCTGGAGCCTCCTATAATTCACCCCTCCACTTT
TRBJ2-7	NA	TRBV4-1	NA	CASSQEERVRTYEQYF	TGCGCCAGCAGCCAAGAAGAGCGGGTTAGAACCTACGAGCAGTACTTC
TRBJ1-2	NA	TRBV4-3	NA	CASSQDLKGYGYTF	TGCGCCAGCAGCCAAGACTTGAAAGGCTATGGCTACACCTTC
TRBJ1-6	NA	TRBV30	NA	CAWSVPGPLHF	TGTGCCTGGAGTGTACCGGGACCCCTCCACTTT
TRBJ2-5	NA	TRBV3-1	NA	CASSHGGDVETQYF	TGTGCCAGCAGCCACGGAGGGGATGTAGAGACCCAGTACTTC
TRBJ2-7	few	TRBV29-1	NA	CSVGPRLTYNEQYF	TGCAGCGTTGGCCCCAGGCTCACCTACAATGAGCAGTACTTC
TRBJ2-7	few	TRBV6-2/TRBV6-3	NA	CASRPPGTYEQYF	TGTGCCAGCAGGCCTCCGGGGACCTACGAGCAGTACTTC
TRBJ2-1	many	TRBV5-1	TRBD2	CASSLSPLAGPYNEQFF	TGCGCCAGCAGCTTGAGCCCACTAGCGGGGCCTTACAATGAGCAGTTCTTC
TRBJ2-5	few	TRBV12-3/TRBV12-4	NA	CASSRSLLLETQYF	TGTGCCAGCAGCCGGTCTCTCCTGTTGGAGACCCAGTACTTC
TRBJ2-5	NA	TRBV7-2	NA	CASSLVGEFGQETQYF	TGTGCCAGCAGCTTAGTCGGCGAGTTTGGCCAAGAGACCCAGTACTTC
TRBJ1-6	NA	TRBV6-2/TRBV6-3	TRBD1	CASSYRRQGNNSPLHF	TGTGCCAGCAGTTATCGACGACAGGGAAATAATTCACCCCTCCACTTT
TRBJ2-1	few	TRBV20-1	NA	CSARDQIRAGGNEQFF	TGCAGTGCTAGAGACCAAATAAGGGCAGGGGGGAATGAGCAGTTCTTC
TRBJ1-6	NA	TRBV3-1	NA	CASSHSGRGSNSPLHF	TGTGCCAGCAGCCACTCGGGCAGGGGATCTAATTCACCCCTCCACTTT
TRBJ2-7	NA	TRBV4-2	NA	CASSQVSNEQYF	TGTGCCAGCAGCCAAGTTAGCAACGAGCAGTACTTC
TRBJ2-1	few	TRBV10-3	NA	CAITSSYNEQFF	TGTGCCATCACTTCCAGCTACAATGAGCAGTTCTTC
TRBJ1-2	NA	TRBV2	NA	CASSLIRGSFYGYTF	TGTGCCAGCAGTCTAATCCGGGGCAGTTTCTATGGCTACACCTTC
TRBJ2-2	NA	TRBV4-1	TRBD1	CASSQNPTQGSNTGELFF	TGCGCCAGCAGCCAAAATCCCACACAGGGGTCGAACACCGGGGAGCTGTTTTTT
TRBJ2-6	NA	TRBV7-9	NA	CASSLAVGGSGANVLTF	TGTGCCAGCAGCTTAGCGGTAGGGGGCTCTGGGGCCAACGTCCTGACTTTC
TRBJ2-7	NA	TRBV7-9	NA	CASRSLDETVLAYEQYF	TGTGCCAGCAGATCCTTAGACGAGACAGTTCTCGCCTACGAGCAGTACTTC
TRBJ2-1	NA	TRBV20-1	TRBD2	CSARPTSGGMQFF	TGCAGTGCTAGGCCGACTAGCGGGGGAATGCAGTTCTTC
TRBJ2-3	few	TRBV9	NA	CASSYRQNTDTQYF	TGTGCCAGCAGCTACCGACAGAACACAGATACGCAGTATTTT
TRBJ1-4	NA	TRBV4-3	TRBD1	CASSQEGQGAEKLFF	TGCGCCAGCAGCCAAGAGGGACAGGGGGCTGAAAAACTGTTTTTT
TRBJ2-7	NA	TRBV9	NA	CAGSEGLAVYEQYF	TGTGCCGGCAGCGAGGGCCTTGCCGTCTACGAGCAGTACTTC
TRBJ1-1	NA	TRBV4-1	TRBD1	CASSQPTGADTEAFF	TGCGCCAGCAGCCAACCAACAGGGGCGGACACTGAAGCTTTCTTT
TRBJ2-3	NA	TRBV10-3	NA	CAIRSQGKSTDTQYF	TGTGCCATCAGAAGTCAGGGAAAAAGCACAGATACGCAGTATTTT
TRBJ2-1	few	TRBV3-1	NA	CASSQNGPHNEQFF	TGTGCCAGCAGCCAGAATGGACCACACAATGAGCAGTTCTTC
TRBJ2-3	NA	TRBV7-9	NA	CASSLGTGRGDTQYF	TGTGCCAGCAGCCTTGGGACTGGTCGTGGAGATACGCAGTATTTT
TRBJ1-6	few	TRBV4-1	NA	CASSQAGMSIPPLHF	TGCGCCAGCAGCCAAGCAGGCATGTCCATCCCACCCCTCCACTTT
TRBJ2-7	NA	TRBV27	NA	CASSYRPSAYEQYF	TGTGCCAGCAGTTATCGGCCGAGCGCCTACGAGCAGTACTTC
TRBJ1-2	few	TRBV20-1	NA	CSARDSVRGGNYGYTF	TGCAGTGCTAGAGATTCCGTAAGAGGGGGGAACTATGGCTACACCTTC
TRBJ2-7	NA	TRBV6-5	NA	CASSDDSLGEQYF	TGTGCCAGCAGTGACGACAGCCTCGGGGAGCAGTACTTC
TRBJ1-6	once	TRBV27	TRBD1	CASSLPSTGRGLGSPLHF	TGTGCCAGCAGTTTACCGTCGACAGGGAGAGGTTTGGGTTCACCCCTCCACTTT
TRBJ2-7	NA	TRBV6-6	TRBD1	CASSKRDSSSYEQYF	TGTGCCAGCAGCAAGAGGGACAGCTCCTCCTACGAGCAGTACTTC
TRBJ2-7	few	TRBV12-3/TRBV12-4	TRBD1	CASTLSGTGMQEQYF	TGTGCCAGCACCCTTTCCGGGACAGGGATGCAGGAGCAGTACTTC
TRBJ2-1	few	TRBV5-1	TRBD2	CASSSLAGGPGNEQFF	TGCGCCAGCAGCTCACTAGCGGGGGGGCCGGGCAATGAGCAGTTCTTC
TRBJ2-7	NA	TRBV7-8	NA	CASSRGGTRAASSYEQYF	TGTGCCAGCAGCCGAGGGGGAACTAGAGCGGCCTCCTCCTACGAGCAGTACTTC
TRBJ2-5	few	TRBV7-9	NA	CASSLTAGLQETQYF	TGTGCCAGCAGCTTAACAGCCGGACTACAAGAGACCCAGTACTTC
TRBJ2-5	NA	TRBV11-2	TRBD1	CASSLGAGTGEETQYF	TGTGCCAGCAGCTTAGGAGCCGGGACAGGGGAAGAGACCCAGTACTTC
TRBJ2-7	NA	TRBV5-4	TRBD1	CASSPEQGYYEQYF	TGTGCCAGCAGCCCGGAACAGGGGTACTACGAGCAGTACTTC
TRBJ2-7	few	TRBV4-2	NA	CASSQVHSSYEQYF	TGTGCCAGCAGCCAAGTACATAGTTCCTACGAGCAGTACTTC
TRBJ2-5	NA	TRBV7-2	NA	CASSYPGQGGETQYF	TGTGCCAGCAGCTATCCCGGGCAGGGAGGCGAGACCCAGTACTTC
TRBJ2-7	few	TRBV7-2	NA	CASSGRHGELYF	TGTGCCAGCAGCGGAAGACACGGTGAATTGTACTTC